This T cell receptor beta chain was documented in a study of blood T cell repertoires in COVID-19. The wider study: Researchers got acute and convalescent COVID-19 samples from the United States, Italy and Spain. Sources were T cells, B-cell-depleted T cells, or PBMCs; the material itself was cDNA or gDNA.

Methods used by the authors: Reference gene primer amplification in the assay estimated nucleated cell counts. The repertoire was sequenced with immunoSEQ multiplex PCR; TCRdb's copy has only in-frame clones and lacks some. That table supplies the V and J calls and clone size; D and trimming were determined from the DNA. The repertoire has 62,000 or so clones, 75% to 90% of them found once; the top ten carry 2.5% to 3%. The sequencing input was peripheral blood. This TCR was recovered from a man aged 45-65 years with acute or convalescent COVID-19.

The CDR3, as DNA: TGTGCCAGCAATCAGGGGACAGGGCAAGGTACGCAGTATTTT. Encoded protein: CASNQGTGQGTQYF. The gene calls are TRBV9 and TRBJ2-3; 9 bases line up with TRBD1. J lost 8 bases, V lost 6 bases, and 10 bases had no gene match. The CDR3 is made up of 14 amino acids. Germline V gives CDR1 SGDLS, CDR2 YYNGEE.